This TCR beta chain was captured by sequencing in a study of blood T cell repertoires in COVID-19. Germline values: CDR1 SNHLY, CDR2 FYNNEI. This CDR3 region has 13 residues. V dropped 5 bases and J dropped 8; count of bases not matched to a gene: 5. Methods used by the authors: Estimation of nucleated cell counts was performed using reference gene primer amplification. Only in-frame clones appear in the TCRdb table, and some are missing; sequencing was by immunoSEQ multiplex PCR. Clone size and V and J calls were adopted from that table, with D and trimming inferred from the DNA. This table holds 60,000 to 70,000 clones, 65% to 85% found once.

The sequence derives from a human donor in a cohort sampled during active COVID-19. This chain uses TRBV2 with TRBJ2-1; 8 bases are a match to TRBD2. The specimen sequenced was peripheral blood. The CDR3 DNA sequence: TGTGCCAGCAGTCGGGGGGGGTCTTATGAGCAGTTCTTC. Amino acids: CASSRGGSYEQFF.